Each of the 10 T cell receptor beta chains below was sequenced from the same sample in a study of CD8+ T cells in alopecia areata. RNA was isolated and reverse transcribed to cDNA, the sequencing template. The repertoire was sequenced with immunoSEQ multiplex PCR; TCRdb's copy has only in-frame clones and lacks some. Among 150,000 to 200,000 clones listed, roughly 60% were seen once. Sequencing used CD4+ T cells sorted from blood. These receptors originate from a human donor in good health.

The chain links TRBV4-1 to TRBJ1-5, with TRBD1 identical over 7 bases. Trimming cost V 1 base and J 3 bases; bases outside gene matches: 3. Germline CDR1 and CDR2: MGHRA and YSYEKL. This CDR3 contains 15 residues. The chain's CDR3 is CASSQADRDNQPQHF. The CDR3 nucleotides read TGCGCCAGCAGCCAAGCTGACAGGGACAATCAGCCCCAGCATTTT.

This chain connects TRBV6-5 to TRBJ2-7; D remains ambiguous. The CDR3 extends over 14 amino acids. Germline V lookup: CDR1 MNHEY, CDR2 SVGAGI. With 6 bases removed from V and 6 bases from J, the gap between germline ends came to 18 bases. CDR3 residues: CASSLTDLSAEQYF. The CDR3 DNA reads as TGTGCCAGCAGCCTCACGGACCTTTCTGCCGAGCAGTACTTC.

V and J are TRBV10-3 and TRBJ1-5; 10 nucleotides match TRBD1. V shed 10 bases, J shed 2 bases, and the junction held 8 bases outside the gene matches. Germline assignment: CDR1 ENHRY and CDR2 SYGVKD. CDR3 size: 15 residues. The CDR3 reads CATETGGAGNQPQHF. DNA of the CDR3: TGTGCCACCGAGACAGGGGGCGCGGGCAATCAGCCCCAGCATTTT.

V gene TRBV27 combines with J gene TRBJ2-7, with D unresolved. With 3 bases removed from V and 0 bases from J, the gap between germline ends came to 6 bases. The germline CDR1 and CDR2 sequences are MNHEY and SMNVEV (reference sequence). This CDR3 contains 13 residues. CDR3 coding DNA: TGTGCCAGCAGTTTCCCGAACTCCTACGAGCAGTACTTC. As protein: CASSFPNSYEQYF.

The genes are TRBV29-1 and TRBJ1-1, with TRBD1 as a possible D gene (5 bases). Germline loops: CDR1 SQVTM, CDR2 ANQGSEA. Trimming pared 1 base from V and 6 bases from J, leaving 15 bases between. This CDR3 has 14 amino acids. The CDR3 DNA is TGCAGCGTTGAAGGAGGGCAGACGGGGGCTGAAGCTTTCTTT. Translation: CSVEGGQTGAEAFF.

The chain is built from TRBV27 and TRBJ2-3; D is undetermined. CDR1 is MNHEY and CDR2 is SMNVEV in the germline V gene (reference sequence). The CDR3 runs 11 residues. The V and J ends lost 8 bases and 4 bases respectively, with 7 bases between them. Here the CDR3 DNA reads TGTGCCAGCGGAGTCCCAGATACGCAGTATTTT. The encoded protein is CASGVPDTQYF.

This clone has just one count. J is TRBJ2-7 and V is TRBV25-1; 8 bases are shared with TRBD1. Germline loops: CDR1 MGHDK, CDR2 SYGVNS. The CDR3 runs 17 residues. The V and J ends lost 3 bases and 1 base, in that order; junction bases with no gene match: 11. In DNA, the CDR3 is TGTGCCAGCAGTGATCCCATTGGGACAGGCGATTCCTACGAGCAGTACTTC. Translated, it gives CASSDPIGTGDSYEQYF.

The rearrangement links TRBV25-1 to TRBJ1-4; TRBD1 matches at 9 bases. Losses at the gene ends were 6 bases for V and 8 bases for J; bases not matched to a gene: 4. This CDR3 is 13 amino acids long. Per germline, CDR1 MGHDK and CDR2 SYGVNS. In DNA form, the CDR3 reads TGTGCCAGCAGGCGGGACAGGGCGGAAAAACTGTTTTTT. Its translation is CASRRDRAEKLFF. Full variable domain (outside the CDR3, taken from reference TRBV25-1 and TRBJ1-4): EADIYQTPRYLVIGTGKKITLECSQTMGHDKMYWYQQDPGMELHLIHYSYGVNSTEKGDLSSESTVSRIRTEHFPLTLESARPSHTSQYLCASRRDRAEKLFFGSGTQLSVL.

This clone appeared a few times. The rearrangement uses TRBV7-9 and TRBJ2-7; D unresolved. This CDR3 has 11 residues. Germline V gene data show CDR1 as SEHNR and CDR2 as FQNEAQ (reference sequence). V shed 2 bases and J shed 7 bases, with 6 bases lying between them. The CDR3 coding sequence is TGTGCCAGCAGCTTAAGAGTAGAGCAGTACTTC. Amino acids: CASSLRVEQYF.

As DNA, the CDR3 is TGTGCCAGCAGTCCCCACAGGGGGAGGGCTGAAGCTTTCTTT. It encodes CASSPHRGRAEAFF. V is TRBV28 and J is TRBJ1-1; 8 bases fit TRBD1. Trimming cost V 5 bases and J 6 bases; bases outside gene matches: 8. Germline lookup yields CDR1 MDHEN and CDR2 SYDVKM. CDR3 length: 14 residues.